This TCR beta chain was found in a study of cytomegalovirus exposure and HLA in healthy donors. Study-level points and caveats: V- and J-gene trimming of TCR beta was linked (in a later analysis) to a missense DCLRE1C variant.

About this clone itself: Its antigen is not identified.

Primers: 60 Vbeta forward and 13 Jbeta reverse. The table came from immunoSEQ multiplex PCR; TCRdb's copy has only in-frame clones and leaves some out. Here the sample spans roughly 200,000 clones, around 86% being singletons. This sequence was found in a man younger than 45 in good health and CMV-seronegative. Sequencing was performed on PBMCs.

The CDR3 here is CASSLGGSPSYEQYF. The CDR3 nucleotides read TGTGCCAGCAGTTTAGGAGGGAGTCCTTCCTACGAGCAGTACTTC. The chain joins TRBV27 to TRBJ2-7; tentatively, D is TRBD2 (6 bases). Per the germline V gene, CDR1 is MNHEY and CDR2 is SMNVEV (reference sequence). CDR3 length: 15 residues. Trimming removed 2 bases from V and 1 base from J, with 12 bases in between.